The 20 T cell receptor beta chains below were found in one sample sequenced in a study of T-cell reconstitution after alpha-beta-depleted transplantation in children. The TCRbeta library was prepared with unique molecular identifiers. TCRdb redid the calling of the PCR reads with MiXCR, one entry per CDR3 protein. Here the sample spans about 980,000 distinct CDR3 sequences, less than 30% being singletons. The source material was PBMCs, mostly from graft donor cells, sampled 360 days after TCRalphabeta/CD19-depleted stem cell transplant. These receptors were obtained from a boy in the first two years of life who had a stem cell transplant for SCID, so the T cells may come from the graft donor.

A few counts support this clonotype. CDR3 sequence: CATSRSSGVTGELFF. The CDR3 DNA reads as TGTGCCACCAGCAGGTCCTCCGGGGTCACCGGGGAGCTGTTTTTT. The chain links TRBV15 to TRBJ2-2, with D perhaps TRBD2 (5 bases). The germline CDR1 and CDR2 sequences are LNHNV and YYDKDF (reference sequence). V shed 3 bases and J shed 4 bases, with 12 bases lying between them. The CDR3 length is 15 residues.

The sample holds a few counts of this clonotype. This rearrangement joins TRBV5-1 to TRBJ2-1; D not certain. The CDR3 has 13 amino acids. Per germline, CDR1 SGHRS and CDR2 YFSETQ. V gave up 3 bases and J gave up 6 bases, with 10 bases separating them. DNA for the CDR3: TGCGCCAGCAGCTCCACCCCCTCCAATGAGCAGTTCTTC. It yields the protein CASSSTPSNEQFF.

This clonotype was observed a handful of times. The chain combines TRBV20-1 with TRBJ2-7; D remains ambiguous. The CDR3 spans 12 residues. Trimming stripped 3 bases from V and 4 bases from J, with 10 bases between. Looked up from germline, CDR1 is DFQATT and CDR2 is SNEGSKA (reference sequence). The CDR3 spells CSASHRSYEQYF. In nucleotides, the CDR3 is TGCAGTGCTAGCCACAGAAGTTACGAGCAGTACTTC.

J is TRBJ2-1 and V is TRBV5-1; 12 bases map to TRBD1. Germline V CDR1 and CDR2: SGHRS, YFSETQ. V lost 4 bases to trimming and J lost 8 bases; unmatched junction nucleotides: 10. This CDR3 has 16 amino acids. The CDR3 nucleotides are TGCGCCAGCAGCCTATTTCCGGGACAGGGGGCGGATGAGCAGTTCTTC. It codes for CASSLFPGQGADEQFF.

The rearrangement joins TRBV5-1 to TRBJ1-1; the D is unclear. The CDR3 consists of 15 residues. Deletions cut 1 base from V and 6 bases from J, with 16 bases between. Germline V gene data show CDR1 as SGHRS and CDR2 as YFSETQ. The CDR3 DNA reads TGCGCCAGCAGCTTGACGACAAGTTCGGGTGCTGAAGCTTTCTTT. This translates into CASSLTTSSGAEAFF.

This clonotype was seen many times. The genes are TRBV12-3 or TRBV12-4 and TRBJ2-7; D possibly corresponds to TRBD2 (6 bases). V lost 6 bases, J lost 0 bases, and 12 bases lay in between. The CDR3 is 14 residues long. The CDR3 spells CASSSGGYSYEQYF. The CDR3 coding sequence is TGTGCCAGCAGCTCAGGAGGGTACTCCTACGAGCAGTACTTC.

This clonotype has only a few counts. The V and J genes are TRBV18 and TRBJ1-1; D unresolved. The germline CDR1 and CDR2 sequences are KGHSH and LQKENI. The CDR3 has 14 residues. Trimming took off 8 bases at V and 0 bases at J, with 13 bases between the two ends. The CDR3 loop is CASEPGQVNTEAFF. The CDR3 nucleotides read TGTGCCAGCGAACCTGGGCAGGTGAACACTGAAGCTTTCTTT.

The chain recombines TRBV15 with TRBJ2-2; D is ambiguous. The V gene's germline CDR1 is LNHNV and CDR2 YYDKDF (reference sequence). Trimming took off 8 bases at V and 6 bases at J, with 4 bases between the two ends. The CDR3 sequence is 10 residues long. CDR3 nucleotide sequence: TGTGCCACCCTAGCCGGGGAGCTGTTTTTT. It specifies CATLAGELFF.

This chain joins TRBV28 and TRBJ1-1, with D possibly TRBD1 on 6 matching bases. The CDR3 length is 15 residues. The V gene lost 1 base and the J gene lost 5 bases, with 14 bases spanning the gap. Germline V gene data show CDR1 as MDHEN and CDR2 as SYDVKM. Here the CDR3 reads CASSLSSTGRTEAFF. The CDR3 DNA reads as TGTGCCAGCAGTTTATCAAGTACAGGGAGGACTGAAGCTTTCTTT.

This clonotype has only a few counts. CDR3 residues: CASSYTAYYGYTF. The CDR3, as DNA: TGTGCCAGCAGTTATACAGCATACTATGGCTACACCTTC. The V call is TRBV6-5, the J call TRBJ1-2; D gene uncertain. The CDR3 length is 13 residues. Trimming pared 3 bases from V and 3 bases from J, leaving 8 bases between. The germline V gene has CDR1 MNHEY and CDR2 SVGAGI.

In regard to this clonotype: A junction boundary mismatches the germline segment, possibly from a read error. This chain joins TRBV29-1 and TRBJ1-1; the D gene is possibly TRBD1 (6 bases). CDR1 is SQVTM and CDR2 is ANQGSEA in the germline V gene. The CDR3 extends over 14 amino acids. CDR3 in amino acids: CSLGHDQWDTEVFF. The CDR3 DNA sequence: TGCAGCCTGGGACACGACCAGTGGGACACTGAAGTTTTCTTT. The full variable domain, completed using reference TRBV29-1 and TRBJ1-1, is SAVISQKPSRDICQRGTSLTIQCQVDSQVTMMFWYRQQPGQSLTLIATANQGSEATYESGFVIDKFPISRPNLTFSTLTVSNMSPEDSSIYLCSLGHDQWDTEVFFGQGTRLTVV.

This clonotype has only a few counts. The chain recombines TRBV15 with TRBJ2-5; TRBD2 matches 11 bases. Germline V CDR1 and CDR2: LNHNV, YYDKDF (reference sequence). V dropped 1 base and J dropped 2; count of bases not matched to a gene: 9. This CDR3 is built from 18 residues. Here the CDR3 DNA reads TGTGCCACCAGCAGAGTGCTAGCGGGGGGCCGAATACAAGAGACCCAGTACTTC. The encoded protein is CATSRVLAGGRIQETQYF.

The sample holds a few counts of this clonotype. The rearrangement joins TRBV7-3 to TRBJ2-1, with 8 positions matching TRBD2. V shed 4 bases, J shed 2 bases, and the junction held 7 bases outside the gene matches. Germline CDR1 and CDR2: SGHTA and FQGTGA. The CDR3 is 16 residues long. The CDR3 sequence is CASSSQGLGAYNEQFF. CDR3 in DNA: TGTGCCAGCAGCTCCCAGGGACTAGGGGCCTACAATGAGCAGTTCTTC.

The chain links TRBV24-1 to TRBJ2-3; D unclear. This CDR3 has 13 residues. The V gene's germline CDR1 is KGHDR and CDR2 SFDVKD. Between the trimmed V and J ends, which lost 4 bases and 6 bases, there was a span of 10 bases. The CDR3 spells CATSDRNADTQYF. DNA for the CDR3: TGTGCCACCAGTGACCGCAATGCTGATACGCAGTATTTT.

V usage is TRBV28 and J usage is TRBJ1-5; TRBD1 is a possible D gene (6 bases). The V end lost 5 bases, the J end lost 3 bases, and 11 bases lay between the germline ends. Germline values: CDR1 MDHEN, CDR2 SYDVKM. This CDR3 comprises 14 residues. The CDR3 here is CASSRGGPNQPQHF. The DNA for the CDR3 is TGTGCCAGCAGTCGCGGGGGGCCCAATCAGCCCCAGCATTTT.

This chain uses TRBV6-5 with TRBJ1-5, with D maybe TRBD1 (5 bases). Trimming took off 4 bases at V and 6 bases at J, with 16 bases between the two ends. The length of the CDR3 is 15 residues. CDR1 is MNHEY, CDR2 SVGAGI, per germline. CDR3 DNA: TGTGCCAGCAGTTTTGGGGGAGGGCTGGGTCAGCCCCAGCATTTT. Encoded protein: CASSFGGGLGQPQHF.

This clonotype was counted only a few times. This sequence joins TRBV7-9 and TRBJ2-3; the D is unclear. The CDR3 totals 17 residues. Between the trimmed V and J ends, which lost 0 bases and 6 bases, there was a span of 19 bases. Germline V gives CDR1 SEHNR, CDR2 FQNEAQ (reference sequence). The CDR3, as DNA: TGTGCCAGCAGCTTAGCGCCTATTGGGTTCCGGGCGGATACGCAGTATTTT. Translated, it gives CASSLAPIGFRADTQYF.

This clonotype has just a few counts. The J gene is TRBJ2-1, the V gene TRBV6-2 or TRBV6-3; D not certain. This CDR3 is 14 amino acids long. V lost 2 bases and J lost 8, with 13 bases in between. Germline lookup yields CDR1 MNHEY and CDR2 SVGEGT. CDR3 residues: CASSYRAAWDEQFF. As DNA, the CDR3 is TGTGCCAGCAGTTACAGGGCAGCTTGGGATGAGCAGTTCTTC.

This clonotype was picked up a small number of times. The chain has TRBV12-3 or TRBV12-4 and TRBJ2-2, with D perhaps TRBD1 (6 bases). The CDR3 runs 16 residues. Trimming took 8 bases from V and 1 from J, leaving 17 bases between them. This CDR3 reads CASSIIQGRNTGELFF. In DNA, the CDR3 is TGTGCCAGCTCCATCATACAGGGTCGGAACACCGGGGAGCTGTTTTTT.

This chain links TRBV5-6 with TRBJ2-1; 8 bases are shared with TRBD1. CDR3 size: 15 residues. Germline values: CDR1 SGHDT, CDR2 YYEEEE. Unmatched junction bases numbered 7, after V lost 4 bases and J lost 4 bases. The CDR3 loop is CASSGTGNPYNEQFF. The CDR3 nucleotides read TGTGCCAGCAGCGGGACAGGAAACCCGTACAATGAGCAGTTCTTC. Supplemented by reference TRBV5-6 and TRBJ2-1, the full variable domain reads DAGVTQSPTHLIKTRGQQVTLRCSPKSGHDTVSWYQQALGQGPQFIFQYYEEEERQRGNFPDRFSGHQFPNYSSELNVNALLLGDSALYLCASSGTGNPYNEQFFGPGTRLTVL.